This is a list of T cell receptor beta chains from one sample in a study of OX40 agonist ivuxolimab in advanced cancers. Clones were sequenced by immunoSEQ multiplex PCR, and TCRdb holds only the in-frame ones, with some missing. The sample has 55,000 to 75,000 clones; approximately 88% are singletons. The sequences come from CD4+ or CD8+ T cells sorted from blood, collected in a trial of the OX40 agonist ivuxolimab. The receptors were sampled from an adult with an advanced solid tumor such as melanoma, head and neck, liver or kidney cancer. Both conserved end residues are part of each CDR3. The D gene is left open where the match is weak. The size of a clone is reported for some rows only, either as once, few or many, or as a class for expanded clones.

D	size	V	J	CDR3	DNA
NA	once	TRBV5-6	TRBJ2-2	CASSSLASGELFF	TGTGCCAGCAGCTCCCTAGCTTCCGGGGAGCTGTTTTTT
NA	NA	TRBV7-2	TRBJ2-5	CASSPPGVGTQYF	TGTGCCAGCAGCCCTCCGGGTGTTGGGACCCAGTACTTC
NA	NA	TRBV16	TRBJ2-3	CASSQQFSTDTQYF	TGTGCCAGCAGTCAACAGTTTAGCACAGATACGCAGTATTTT
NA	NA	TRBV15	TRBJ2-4	CATSRDSFRDRKNIQYF	TGTGCCACCAGCAGAGACTCCTTCAGGGATCGGAAAAACATTCAGTACTTC
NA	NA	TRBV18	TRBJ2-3	CASSPASVTDTQYF	TGTGCCAGCTCACCGGCAAGCGTCACAGATACGCAGTATTTT
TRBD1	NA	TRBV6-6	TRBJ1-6	CASNPSTGWDSPLHF	TGTGCCAGCAACCCCTCGACAGGGTGGGATTCACCCCTCCACTTT
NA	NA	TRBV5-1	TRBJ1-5	CASSLSHSNQPQHF	TGCGCCAGCAGCTTGAGTCACAGCAATCAGCCCCAGCATTTT
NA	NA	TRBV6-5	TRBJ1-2	CASSSNQGIYGYTF	TGTGCCAGCAGTAGTAATCAGGGCATCTATGGCTACACCTTC
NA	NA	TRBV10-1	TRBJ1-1	CASSEKVSKTEAFF	TGCGCCAGCAGTGAAAAAGTGTCGAAGACTGAAGCTTTCTTT
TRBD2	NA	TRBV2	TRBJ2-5	CASRRREWEGETQYF	TGTGCCAGCCGGAGGCGCGAATGGGAGGGGGAGACCCAGTACTTC
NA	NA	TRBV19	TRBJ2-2	CASSIGGGRGNTGELFF	TGTGCCAGTAGTATAGGGGGCGGTAGAGGCAACACCGGGGAGCTGTTTTTT
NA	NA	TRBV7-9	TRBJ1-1	CASSLSTLLSGTGTEAFF	TGTGCCAGCAGCTTAAGCACCCTCCTCTCCGGGACGGGGACTGAAGCTTTCTTT
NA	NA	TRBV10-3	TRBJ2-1	CAISESGRGDEQFF	TGTGCCATCAGTGAGTCGGGAAGGGGTGATGAGCAGTTCTTC
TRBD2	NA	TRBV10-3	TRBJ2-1	CAISQREGNEQFF	TGTGCCATCTCCCAGCGGGAGGGCAATGAGCAGTTCTTC
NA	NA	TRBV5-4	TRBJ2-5	CASSFNDRETQYF	TGTGCCAGCAGCTTTAACGATCGAGAGACCCAGTACTTC
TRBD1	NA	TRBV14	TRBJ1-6	CASSQAAGGNSPLHF	TGTGCCAGCAGCCAAGCGGCAGGGGGAAATTCACCCCTCCACTTT